This TCR beta chain was sequenced during a study of blood T cell repertoires in COVID-19. The protocol was immunoSEQ multiplex PCR, while the TCRdb copy is restricted to in-frame clones and leaves out a portion. The sample lists tens of thousands of clones, roughly 90% occurring once. V lost 2 bases and J lost 8, with 9 bases in between. Germline CDR1 and CDR2: SGHAT and FQNNGV. The CDR3 has 12 residues. Sequencing input: peripheral blood. This rearrangement joins TRBV11-2 to TRBJ1-2, with D uncertain. This TCR was recovered from a man aged 80 or over in a cohort sampled during active COVID-19. The CDR3 loop is CASSLQHGGYTF. CDR3 sequence (DNA): TGTGCCAGCAGCTTACAACATGGCGGCTACACCTTC.